This T cell receptor (beta chain) was recovered during a study of T cells after yellow fever vaccination. Study-level background: The authors prepared low-cell-number fractions using SMART-Seq v4 Ultra Low Input.

Notes on the study in general: The secondary response was weaker but peaked faster, day 5 versus 15. The appearance of a small share of clonotypes in both CD4 and CD8 compartments was observed.

Comments on this clonotype: The antigen is not known.

TCRdb re-derived calls from the 5' RACE reads in MiXCR, one entry per CDR3 protein. Seen here are about 110,000 distinct CDR3 sequences, roughly 8.9% observed once, and the top ten hold 25%. Germline trimming cut 1 base from V and 9 bases from J; bases unmatched to any gene: 5. CDR3 length: 15 amino acids. CDR1 is KGHDR, CDR2 SFDVKD, per germline. The V gene is TRBV24-1, the J gene TRBJ2-1; 10 positions match TRBD2. This TCR was recovered from a man between 25 and 39 years old who received the YFV17D yellow fever vaccine. The sample consisted of CD8+ T cells sorted from PBMCs, taken 45 days after the yellow fever booster vaccination. The DNA of the CDR3 is TGTGCCACCAGTGATTTAGCGGGAGGGGGGGGTGAGCAGTTCTTC. Its translation: CATSDLAGGGGEQFF.